A single sample is the source of the 10 T cell receptor beta chains below, sequenced in a study of response to subunit inactivated influenza vaccine. TCRdb used MiXCR to reprocess the RT-PCR reads, holding one entry per CDR3 protein. The data show some 850,000 distinct CDR3 sequences, with roughly 20% seen just once and 11% held by the top ten. Material: PBMCs from blood, obtained about 5 days after vaccination. The receptors come from a man between 50 and 59 years old who received an inactivated influenza vaccine.

This clonotype appeared a few times. The chain employs TRBV5-1 and TRBJ2-7; 7 nucleotides agree with TRBD2. CDR3 length equals 16 residues. The V gene's germline CDR1 is SGHRS and CDR2 YFSETQ. Trimming cost V 0 bases and J 6 bases; bases outside gene matches: 12. The CDR3 DNA sequence: TGCGCCAGCAGCTTGGCCGAAAGTGGGAGGGCCCGCGAGCAGTACTTC. It is translated as CASSLAESGRAREQYF.

The gene calls are TRBV24-1 and TRBJ2-3, with TRBD2 matching over 9 bases. The germline V gene has CDR1 KGHDR and CDR2 SFDVKD. V was pared by 4 bases and J by 4 bases, with 8 bases of the junction left unmatched. This CDR3 spans 16 amino acids. Here the CDR3 reads CATSEGSGRTADTQYF. CDR3 in DNA: TGTGCCACCAGTGAGGGGAGCGGGAGGACCGCAGATACGCAGTATTTT.

This clonotype has a count of ten or more. The J gene is TRBJ2-1, the V gene TRBV29-1, with 9 bases identical to TRBD2. The CDR3 length is 13 residues. Germline-derived CDR1 and CDR2 are SQVTM and ANQGSEA. J was trimmed by 8 bases and V by 7 bases; bases with no gene match: 9. The CDR3 DNA reads as TGCAGCGGGAGTGGCGGGAGGGCCCATGAGCAGTTCTTC. It yields the protein CSGSGGRAHEQFF.

The chain employs TRBV20-1 and TRBJ1-6, with 7 bases lining up with TRBD1. The CDR3 extends over 14 amino acids. Germline V gives CDR1 DFQATT, CDR2 SNEGSKA (reference sequence). V shed 3 bases, J shed 6 bases, and the junction held 5 bases outside the gene matches. CDR3 DNA: TGCAGTGCTAGTGTGACAGGGATTAATTCACCCCTCCACTTT. Translated, it gives CSASVTGINSPLHF.

The chain combines TRBV6-1 with TRBJ1-5; D call uncertain. Trimming pared 6 bases from V and 4 bases from J, leaving 10 bases between. The CDR3 consists of 13 residues. Germline V gene lookup returns CDR1 MNHNS and CDR2 SASEGT. The CDR3 region is CASRMNVNQPQHF. The CDR3 DNA is TGTGCCAGCAGGATGAATGTAAATCAGCCCCAGCATTTT.

This clonotype turned up a few times. V is TRBV28 and J is TRBJ2-1, with 11 nucleotides matching TRBD2. Germline V CDR1 and CDR2: MDHEN, SYDVKM. V lost 10 bases and J lost 5; bases outside the gene matches: 16. CDR3 size: 17 residues. CDR3 in amino acids: CATHTDDRLAGNNEQFF. Here the CDR3 DNA reads TGTGCCACCCATACGGACGATAGACTAGCGGGGAACAATGAGCAGTTCTTC.

The chain has TRBV27 and TRBJ1-2, with 7 bases matching TRBD1. Germline V gene data show CDR1 as MNHEY and CDR2 as SMNVEV (reference sequence). The CDR3 covers 16 residues. V shed 5 bases and J 6 bases; nucleotides not matched to a gene: 15. CDR3: CASSLRSKTGYNGYTF. For the CDR3, the DNA is TGTGCCAGCAGTCTCCGTTCAAAGACAGGGTACAATGGCTACACCTTC.

The V and J genes are TRBV12-3 or TRBV12-4 and TRBJ2-1, with D possibly being TRBD1 or TRBD2 (7 bases each). The CDR3 totals 14 residues. Trimming cost V 9 bases and J 4 bases, with 16 bases left between them. CDR3 DNA: TGTGCCAGTTACGGGGAGGGGGCTTACAATGAGCAGTTCTTC. It encodes CASYGEGAYNEQFF.

The gene calls are TRBV5-1 and TRBJ2-1; 7 positions agree with TRBD1. Germline V gene sequence: CDR1 SGHRS, CDR2 YFSETQ. The CDR3 loop spans 15 amino acids. The junction had 10 bases not matched to a gene; V was cut back by 1 base and J by 9 bases. Written as DNA, the CDR3 is TGCGCCAGCAGCTTGAGCTCGGGGACAGTTAGTGAGCAGTTCTTC. As protein: CASSLSSGTVSEQFF.

The chain carries TRBV9 and TRBJ2-1; D is perhaps TRBD1 (6 bases). CDR3 length equals 15 residues. Trimming shortened V by 2 bases and J by 2 bases, and 11 bases separated the two germline ends. Per germline, CDR1 SGDLS and CDR2 YYNGEE. The CDR3 DNA reads TGTGCCAGCAGCGTTTCAGGGGCCCCCTACAATGAGCAGTTCTTC. Translated, it gives CASSVSGAPYNEQFF.